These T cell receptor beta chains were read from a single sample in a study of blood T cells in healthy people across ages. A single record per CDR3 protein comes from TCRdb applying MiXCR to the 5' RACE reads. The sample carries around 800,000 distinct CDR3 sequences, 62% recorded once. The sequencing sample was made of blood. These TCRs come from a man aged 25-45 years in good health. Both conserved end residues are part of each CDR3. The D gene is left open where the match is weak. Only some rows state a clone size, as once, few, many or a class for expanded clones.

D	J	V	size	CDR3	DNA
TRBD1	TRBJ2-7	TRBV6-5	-	CASSRSWDRIYEQYF	TGTGCCAGCAGCCGATCTTGGGACAGGATATACGAGCAGTACTTC
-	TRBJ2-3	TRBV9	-	CASSGGHPLTDTQYF	TGTGCCAGCAGCGGGGGACATCCTCTCACAGATACGCAGTATTTT
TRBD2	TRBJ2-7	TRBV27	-	CASSFSNVAGGRGEQYF	TGTGCCAGCAGTTTTTCTAATGTAGCGGGGGGTAGGGGCGAGCAGTACTTC
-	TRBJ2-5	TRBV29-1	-	CSVLALVEAGRGMQETQYF	TGCAGCGTTTTGGCTTTGGTGGAAGCCGGCAGGGGTATGCAAGAGACCCAGTACTTC
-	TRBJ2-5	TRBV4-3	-	CASSQGLGGETQYF	TGCGCCAGCAGCCAAGGGCTTGGGGGAGAGACCCAGTACTTC
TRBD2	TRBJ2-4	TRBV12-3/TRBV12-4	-	CASSPAGLAGRAKNIQYF	TGTGCCAGCAGCCCCGCCGGCCTAGCGGGGAGGGCCAAAAACATTCAGTACTTC
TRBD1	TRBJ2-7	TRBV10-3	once	CAIGGTGELGVEQYF	TGTGCCATCGGGGGGACAGGGGAGCTCGGGGTCGAGCAGTACTTC
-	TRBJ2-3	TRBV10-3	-	CAISEGSNTDTQYF	TGTGCCATCAGTGAGGGCAGCAACACAGATACGCAGTATTTT
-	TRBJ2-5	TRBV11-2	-	CASSLTSPSADETQYF	TGTGCCAGCAGCTTAACGTCCCCTAGCGCAGACGAGACCCAGTACTTC
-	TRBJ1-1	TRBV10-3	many	CAVRANTEAFF	TGTGCCGTCAGGGCGAACACTGAAGCTTTCTTT
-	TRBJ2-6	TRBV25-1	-	CASSELGVPGANVLTF	TGTGCCAGCAGTGAGCTCGGAGTTCCAGGGGCCAACGTCCTGACTTTC
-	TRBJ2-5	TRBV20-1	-	CSANSLSYNEQYF	TGCAGTGCTAATAGTCTCTCCTACAATGAGCAGTACTTC
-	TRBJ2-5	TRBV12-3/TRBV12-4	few	CASAPRTGSSGETQYF	TGTGCCAGCGCACCCCGTACAGGGTCCTCTGGAGAGACCCAGTACTTC
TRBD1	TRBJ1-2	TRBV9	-	CASSAGTGDYGYTF	TGTGCCAGCAGCGCCGGGACAGGTGACTATGGCTACACCTTC
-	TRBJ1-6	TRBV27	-	CASSLVAGDSPLHF	TGTGCCAGCAGTTTAGTGGCAGGAGATTCACCCCTCCACTTT
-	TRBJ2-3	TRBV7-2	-	CASSSFGSIPTDTQYF	TGTGCCAGCAGCTCATTCGGGTCCATTCCCACAGATACGCAGTATTTT
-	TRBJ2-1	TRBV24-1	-	CATSVGTGRYNEQFF	TGTGCCACCAGTGTTGGAACAGGGAGGTACAATGAGCAGTTCTTC
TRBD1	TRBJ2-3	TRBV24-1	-	CATSDRLTGEYDTQYF	TGTGCCACCAGTGATCGCCTGACAGGGGAATATGATACGCAGTATTTT
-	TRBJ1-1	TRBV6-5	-	CASSYSRAGEAFF	TGTGCCAGCAGTTACTCGAGGGCAGGTGAAGCTTTCTTT
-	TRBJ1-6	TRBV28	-	CASQDQSSYNSPLHF	TGTGCCAGTCAGGACCAGAGCTCCTATAATTCACCCCTCCACTTT